This T cell receptor beta chain was sequenced in a study of CD8 T cells in ankylosing spondylitis. Whole-study findings and limits: It appeared that ankylosing spondylitis blood was characterized by a TCR beta motif of several highly homologous variants.

Quantitative 5'-RACE with molecular barcodes produced the TCR beta libraries. MiXCR was run by TCRdb on the 5' RACE reads, yielding one entry per CDR3 protein. The table shows approximately 250,000 distinct CDR3 sequences, with more than 9% occurring only once. This clonotype came up many times. The antigen is not known. Germline values: CDR1 MGHDK, CDR2 SYGVNS. CDR3 length equals 16 residues. Trimming pared 1 base from V and 6 bases from J, leaving 17 bases between. The TCR comes from a male donor with ankylosing spondylitis or in good health (not recorded which). The sequencing input was blood, either unsorted or a sorted T cell fraction (not recorded which). The V and J genes are TRBV25-1 and TRBJ2-3, with D maybe TRBD2 (5 bases). The chain's CDR3 is CASSESRRAVGDTQYF. The CDR3 DNA is TGTGCCAGCAGTGAATCTCGGCGGGCTGTGGGGGATACGCAGTATTTT.